The rows below give T cell receptor beta chains drawn from one sample of a study of OX40 agonist ivuxolimab in advanced cancers. The data were produced by immunoSEQ multiplex PCR, yet TCRdb's version contains in-frame clones alone and is incomplete. The sample lists 30,000 to 40,000 clones, around 83% seen once, with 1.8% in the top ten. The sample consisted of CD4+ or CD8+ T cells sorted from blood, taken in a trial of the OX40 agonist ivuxolimab. The receptors were sampled from an adult with an advanced solid tumor such as melanoma, head and neck, liver or kidney cancer. The CDR3 runs from the conserved cysteine through the conserved F or W. The order of the fields is D gene, V gene, CDR3 length, clone size, J gene, CDR3 protein, CDR3 DNA. A D gene is named only where the DNA matches it firmly. Some rows mark clone size as missing; the rest say once, few, many or name a class of expanded clone.

>TRBD2|TRBV2|15|-|TRBJ2-2
CATRGGLGGTGELFF
TGTGCCACGAGGGGGGGACTAGGAGGTACCGGGGAGCTGTTTTTT
>TRBD1|TRBV14|14|once|TRBJ1-1
CASSRTGGNTEAFF
TGTGCCAGCAGTCGGACAGGGGGAAACACTGAAGCTTTCTTT
>TRBD1|TRBV29-1|15|once|TRBJ2-1
CSVEDYWTGSNEQFF
TGCAGCGTTGAAGACTATTGGACAGGGTCAAATGAGCAGTTCTTC
>-|TRBV30|14|-|TRBJ1-1
CAWSPPRLNTEAFF
TGTGCCTGGAGTCCCCCCCGGCTGAACACTGAAGCTTTCTTT
>TRBD1|TRBV28|13|-|TRBJ1-2
CASSQDRGYGYTF
TGTGCCAGCAGCCAAGACAGGGGCTATGGCTACACCTTC
>-|TRBV11-2|13|once|TRBJ1-1
CASGLDSHTEAFF
TGTGCCAGCGGCCTGGACAGCCACACTGAAGCTTTCTTT
>-|TRBV6-5|12|-|TRBJ1-1
CASSPGPTEAFF
TGTGCCAGCAGTCCAGGACCCACTGAAGCTTTCTTT
>-|TRBV19|12|-|TRBJ2-2
CASSKGAGELFF
TGTGCCAGTAGTAAGGGAGCCGGGGAGCTGTTTTTT
>-|TRBV4-1|15|once|TRBJ2-3
CASSQDARSTDTQYF
TGCGCCAGCAGCCAAGATGCGCGCAGCACAGATACGCAGTATTTT
>-|TRBV7-2|14|once|TRBJ2-7
CASSLEGFIYEQYF
TGTGCCAGCAGCTTAGAAGGGTTCATCTACGAGCAGTACTTC
>-|TRBV5-6|15|-|TRBJ2-3
CASSLVAGVGDTQYF
TGTGCCAGCAGCTTGGTGGCAGGGGTAGGAGATACGCAGTATTTT
>TRBD1|TRBV30|14|once|TRBJ1-5
CAWSQTGLSQPQHF
TGTGCCTGGAGTCAGACAGGGTTGAGCCAGCCCCAGCATTTT
>-|TRBV4-1|15|-|TRBJ2-4
CASSQESAAKNIQYF
TGCGCCAGCAGCCAAGAGTCTGCGGCCAAAAACATTCAGTACTTC
>-|TRBV28|12|-|TRBJ2-7
CASSQLSGEQYF
TGTGCCAGCAGTCAATTATCGGGCGAGCAGTACTTC
>-|TRBV7-2|16|-|TRBJ2-3
CASSLFGGGITDTQYF
TGTGCCAGCAGCTTATTCGGAGGCGGGATCACAGATACGCAGTATTTT
>-|TRBV7-8|15|-|TRBJ1-5
CASSSRDSSIEPQHF
TGTGCCAGCAGCTCCCGAGACAGTTCTATTGAGCCCCAGCATTTT
>TRBD1|TRBV5-4|16|-|TRBJ2-2
CASSYAQGATTGELFF
TGTGCCAGCAGCTACGCACAGGGGGCTACCACCGGGGAGCTGTTTTTT
>-|TRBV6-5|12|-|TRBJ1-5
CASTTGGQPQHF
TGTGCCAGCACCACGGGGGGTCAGCCCCAGCATTTT
>-|TRBV11-2|13|-|TRBJ1-4
CASSFGFNEKLFF
TGTGCCAGCAGCTTCGGATTCAATGAAAAACTGTTTTTT
>TRBD1|TRBV6-1|14|-|TRBJ1-5
CASSPGQGGQPQHF
TGTGCCAGCAGTCCGGGACAGGGGGGACAGCCCCAGCATTTT
>-|TRBV18|16|-|TRBJ2-7
CASSPRRRDTTYEQYF
TGTGCCAGCTCACCACGGCGTAGGGACACCACCTACGAGCAGTACTTC
>TRBD1|TRBV5-6|15|-|TRBJ1-2
CASSLEGQGKYGYTF
TGTGCCAGCAGCTTGGAGGGACAGGGAAAATATGGCTACACCTTC
>-|TRBV7-6|13|-|TRBJ1-4
CASSFRGYEKLFF
TGTGCCAGCAGCTTCAGGGGCTATGAAAAACTGTTTTTT
>-|TRBV29-1|13|-|TRBJ1-1
CSVERQKNTEAFF
TGCAGCGTTGAGAGGCAGAAAAACACTGAAGCTTTCTTT
>-|TRBV27|13|-|TRBJ1-2
CASSPGINYGYTF
TGTGCCAGCAGCCCGGGTATTAACTATGGCTACACCTTC
>-|TRBV15|17|-|TRBJ1-2
CATSGRAGGGPNYGYTF
TGTGCCACCAGCGGACGAGCGGGGGGGGGCCCGAACTATGGCTACACCTTC
>TRBD1|TRBV5-1|15|-|TRBJ2-5
CASSLAGQGVETQYF
TGCGCCAGCAGCTTGGCCGGCCAGGGGGTCGAGACCCAGTACTTC
>TRBD1|TRBV15|16|-|TRBJ1-2
CATSRHLTDRDNGYTF
TGTGCCACCAGCAGACACCTGACGGACAGGGATAATGGCTACACCTTC
>-|TRBV18|14|few|TRBJ2-7
CASSPGTQTYEQYF
TGTGCCAGCTCACCGGGGACCCAGACCTACGAGCAGTACTTC
>-|TRBV5-5|14|-|TRBJ2-7
CASSLAQGVHEQYF
TGTGCCAGCAGCTTGGCACAGGGAGTCCACGAGCAGTACTTC
>TRBD1|TRBV6-1|15|few|TRBJ1-2
CASRTGGAWNYGYTF
TGTGCCAGCAGGACAGGGGGCGCGTGGAACTATGGCTACACCTTC
>-|TRBV6-5|13|-|TRBJ1-5
CASSLTGDQPQHF
TGTGCCAGCAGCCTAACAGGAGATCAGCCCCAGCATTTT
>TRBD1|TRBV5-5|16|-|TRBJ1-3
CASSPTGGRSGNTIYF
TGTGCCAGCAGTCCGACAGGGGGGAGGTCTGGAAACACCATATATTTT
>-|TRBV5-4|15|-|TRBJ1-1
CASSFSPDTFGEAFF
TGTGCCAGCAGCTTTTCCCCGGACACTTTCGGCGAAGCTTTCTTT
>TRBD1|TRBV28|14|-|TRBJ2-3
CASTGTGTGDTQYF
TGTGCCAGTACCGGGACAGGGACGGGGGATACGCAGTATTTT
>TRBD1|TRBV5-6|16|-|TRBJ2-7
CASSLDPLGQYYEQYF
TGTGCCAGCAGCTTGGATCCTTTGGGACAGTACTACGAGCAGTACTTC
>TRBD1|TRBV5-1|14|-|TRBJ2-7
CASSLSTGGEEQYF
TGCGCCAGCAGCTTGTCGACAGGGGGCGAGGAGCAGTACTTC
>-|TRBV20-1|11|-|TRBJ2-7
CSATNDYEQYF
TGCAGTGCCACGAACGACTACGAGCAGTACTTC
>-|TRBV29-1|11|-|TRBJ2-1
CSVAATIEQFF
TGCAGCGTTGCTGCTACCATTGAGCAGTTCTTC